The 25 T cell receptor beta chains given below trace back to one sample, sequenced in a study of regulatory T cells in long-lasting Graves disease. Assembly of TCR beta libraries relied on iRepertoire HTBI primers together with Arm-PCR of CDR3 regions. One entry per CDR3 protein, called by TCRdb with MiXCR from the multiplex PCR reads. The sample yields more than 300,000 distinct CDR3 sequences, roughly 21% seen once. Time point specified: persistent/refractory GD, antithyroid drugs over 5 years with positive TRAb. The authors made the TCR library using RNA they extracted from PBMCs. The material sequenced was peripheral blood mononuclear cells (PBMCs), taken when the disease was refractory, from a patient treated with antithyroid drugs. The receptors here all came from a female donor with Graves disease.

This clonotype was seen a few times. The genes are TRBV7-9 and TRBJ2-7; D tentatively fits TRBD1 or TRBD2 (5 bases each). The CDR3 consists of 14 residues. V was shortened by 5 bases and J by 3 bases, with 14 bases between the two germline ends. Per germline, CDR1 SEHNR and CDR2 FQNEAQ (reference sequence). CDR3 loop: CASSQLGVGYEQYF. The DNA for the CDR3 is TGTGCCAGCAGCCAGCTGGGGGTGGGCTACGAGCAGTACTTC.

In this sample, this clonotype turned up many times. This chain joins TRBV6-5 and TRBJ2-7; D remains ambiguous. Trimming took off 0 bases at V and 1 base at J, with 7 bases between the two ends. Germline V gives CDR1 MNHEY, CDR2 SVGAGI. The CDR3 contains 14 residues. The CDR3 sequence: CASSYSTFSYEQYF. As DNA, the CDR3 is TGTGCCAGCAGTTACTCGACCTTTTCCTACGAGCAGTACTTC.

This clonotype occurred many times. V usage is TRBV15 and J usage is TRBJ1-5; maybe TRBD1 (6 bases). Germline assignment: CDR1 LNHNV and CDR2 YYDKDF (reference sequence). The CDR3 has 13 amino acids. The V end was cut by 8 bases, the J end by 6 bases, with 14 bases between. CDR3 bases: TGTGCCACCGGGCAGGGGATGCGTCAGCCCCAGCATTTT. This sequence encodes CATGQGMRQPQHF.

This clonotype has only a few counts. The gene calls are TRBV12-3 or TRBV12-4 and TRBJ1-2, with D possibly TRBD1 on 5 matching bases. Trimming left V 7 bases short and J 6 bases short, with 12 bases between. The CDR3 runs 12 residues. CDR3 sequence reads: CASTRGDDGYTF. The CDR3, as DNA: TGTGCCAGCACCCGGGGGGACGATGGCTACACCTTC.

At least ten counts were recorded for this clonotype. The V and J genes are TRBV2 and TRBJ1-2; D is unclear. Per germline, CDR1 SNHLY and CDR2 FYNNEI. The germline V and J ends were trimmed by 5 bases and 2 bases, with 12 bases remaining between them. This CDR3 spans 14 amino acids. In DNA, the CDR3 is TGTGCCAGCAGTCCCCCGGAGAGAAACTATGGCTACACCTTC. As protein: CASSPPERNYGYTF. Complete variable domain (other parts from reference TRBV2 and TRBJ1-2): EPEVTQTPSHQVTQMGQEVILRCVPISNHLYFYWYRQILGQKVEFLVSFYNNEISEKSEIFDDQFSVERPDGSNFTLKIRSTKLEDSAMYFCASSPPERNYGYTFGSGTRLTVV.

This clonotype was observed at least ten times. The chain carries TRBV6-1 and TRBJ2-7, with 7 bases matching TRBD1. Trimming removed 4 bases from V and 3 bases from J; junction bases left unmatched: 3. This CDR3 spans 13 amino acids. CDR1 and CDR2 (germline): MNHNS, SASEGT. CDR3 sequence reads: CASSAGQSYEQYF. CDR3 DNA: TGTGCCAGCAGTGCGGGACAGAGCTACGAGCAGTACTTC.

This clonotype appeared many times. The chain couples TRBV7-2 to TRBJ2-7, with D tentatively TRBD2 (7 bases). Deletions cut 7 bases from V and 6 bases from J, with 19 bases between. This CDR3 has 14 amino acids. The germline CDR1 and CDR2 sequences are SGHTA and FQGNSA. As DNA, the CDR3 is TGTGCCAGCACCCCGTGGGGGGGACAAGGCGAGCAGTACTTC. This sequence encodes CASTPWGGQGEQYF. Full variable domain (rest looked up from reference TRBV7-2 and TRBJ2-7): GAGVSQSPSNKVTEKGKDVELRCDPISGHTALYWYRQSLGQGLEFLIYFQGNSAPDKSGLPSDRFSAERTGGSVSTLTIQRTQQEDSAVYLCASTPWGGQGEQYFGPGTRLTVT.

The V call is TRBV7-9, the J call TRBJ2-2; 9 positions match TRBD1. CDR3 length: 15 amino acids. The germline gives CDR1 SEHNR, CDR2 FQNEAQ (reference sequence). The V gene end was trimmed by 4 bases and the J gene end by 6 bases; junction bases not matched to a gene: 6. CDR3 sequence reads: CASSYGQGLAGELFF. The CDR3 DNA follows: TGTGCCAGCAGCTATGGACAGGGGCTCGCCGGGGAGCTGTTTTTT. Complete variable domain (other parts from reference TRBV7-9 and TRBJ2-2): DTGVSQNPRHKITKRGQNVTFRCDPISEHNRLYWYRQTLGQGPEFLTYFQNEAQLEKSRLLSDRFSAERPKGSFSTLEIQRTEQGDSAMYLCASSYGQGLAGELFFGEGSRLTVL.

This rearrangement joins TRBV7-9 to TRBJ2-2; 7 bases are a match to TRBD2. The length of the CDR3 is 16 residues. The V segment lost 6 bases and the J segment 5 bases; nucleotides outside the gene matches: 12. Germline V gene sequence: CDR1 SEHNR, CDR2 FQNEAQ (reference sequence). The chain's CDR3 is CASRPRDYATTGELFF. DNA for the CDR3: TGTGCCAGCAGGCCAAGGGACTACGCCACTACCGGGGAGCTGTTTTTT.

This clonotype was seen ten or more times. This chain's CDR3 is CASSERWQGRNQPQHF. In nucleotides, the CDR3 is TGCGCCAGCAGTGAGAGGTGGCAGGGTCGCAATCAGCCCCAGCATTTT. V and J are TRBV10-2 and TRBJ1-5; a weak D match, TRBD1 (5 bases). The CDR3 covers 16 residues. V was pared by 2 bases and J by 2 bases, with 13 bases between. Looked up from germline, CDR1 is WSHSY and CDR2 is SAAADI.

This clonotype was counted ten times or more. The rearrangement links TRBV28 to TRBJ2-4, with 7 nucleotides matching TRBD1. CDR3 size: 21 residues. Unmatched junction bases numbered 20, after V lost 2 bases and J lost 1 base. Looked up from germline, CDR1 is MDHEN and CDR2 is SYDVKM. DNA for the CDR3: TGTGCCAGCAGTTTACCTCCGACAGGGAGAAGCGGATTGCGGGCCAAAAACATTCAGTACTTC. Residues: CASSLPPTGRSGLRAKNIQYF.

Many counts were recorded for this clonotype. This sequence joins TRBV3-1 and TRBJ2-7; D is unclear. Germline values: CDR1 LGHDT, CDR2 YNNKEL (reference sequence). The CDR3 extends over 15 amino acids. Trimming took off 1 base at V and 2 bases at J, with 12 bases between the two ends. CDR3 DNA: TGTGCCAGCAGCCAAGTAGGCGGTTCCGCCTACGAGCAGTACTTC. Translating gives CASSQVGGSAYEQYF.

The sample holds a few counts of this clonotype. This chain uses TRBV4-1 with TRBJ2-7, with 9 bases that match TRBD1. The CDR3 covers 17 residues. V lost 2 bases and J lost 5; bases outside the gene matches: 13. CDR1 and CDR2 (germline): MGHRA, YSYEKL. CDR3 nucleotides: TGCGCCAGCAGCCAATACCCCCACAGGGGGCAAGAGAACGAGCAGTACTTC. Residues: CASSQYPHRGQENEQYF.

This clonotype was picked up many times. The rearrangement joins TRBV7-9 to TRBJ2-5, with 7 bases lining up with TRBD1. Trimming cost V 7 bases and J 3 bases; bases outside gene matches: 2. The CDR3 runs 12 residues. Germline loops: CDR1 SEHNR, CDR2 FQNEAQ (reference sequence). The CDR3 bases are TGTGCCAGCAAAGACAGGGAAGAGACCCAGTACTTC. Translation gives CASKDREETQYF.

This clonotype was seen only a few times. The J gene is TRBJ2-2, the V gene TRBV20-1; TRBD2 matches 9 bases. CDR1 and CDR2 from the germline V gene are DFQATT and SNEGSKA (reference sequence). There are 13 residues in the CDR3. The V gene end was trimmed by 7 bases and the J gene end by 5 bases; junction bases not matched to a gene: 5. In DNA form, the CDR3 reads TGCAGTGTTCGTCTAGCGGGGACCGGGGAGCTGTTTTTT. This translates into CSVRLAGTGELFF.

This clonotype was counted ten times or more. CDR3 protein: CSVGLAGNSWPYEQYF. The CDR3 DNA reads as TGCAGCGTTGGACTAGCGGGGAACTCCTGGCCCTACGAGCAGTACTTC. The V call is TRBV29-1, the J call TRBJ2-7; TRBD2 matches at 11 bases. Germline-derived CDR1 and CDR2 are SQVTM and ANQGSEA. The CDR3 contains 16 residues. The J segment lost 2 bases and the V segment lost 4 bases, leaving 10 bases of the junction unmatched.

This clonotype was seen ten or more times. The J gene is TRBJ1-2, the V gene TRBV6-1; the D gene is possibly TRBD1 (5 bases). The CDR3 extends over 16 amino acids. Trimming left V 5 bases short and J 0 bases short, with 16 bases between. Germline values: CDR1 MNHNS, CDR2 SASEGT. The DNA for the CDR3 is TGTGCCAGCAGTAGGAGCCCGGGGCCAGCTAACTATGGCTACACCTTC. Its translation: CASSRSPGPANYGYTF.

The chain employs TRBV7-3 and TRBJ2-1, with D uncertain. Germline V gives CDR1 SGHTA, CDR2 FQGTGA. CDR3 length: 11 amino acids. V was clipped by 4 bases and J by 10 bases, with 8 bases between them. Written as DNA, the CDR3 is TGTGCCAGCAGCTCTTCAGACGAGCAGTTCTTC. Its protein product is CASSSSDEQFF. The entire variable domain, with the rest obtained from reference TRBV7-3 and TRBJ2-1, is as follows: GAGVSQTPSNKVTEKGKYVELRCDPISGHTALYWYRQSLGQGPEFLIYFQGTGAADDSGLPNDRFFAVRPEGSVSTLKIQRTERGDSAVYLCASSSSDEQFFGPGTRLTVL.

This clonotype was counted a few times. J is TRBJ2-5 and V is TRBV20-1; 7 positions agree with TRBD2. Germline CDR1 DFQATT, CDR2 SNEGSKA (reference sequence). Trimming removed 0 bases from V and 1 base from J; junction bases left unmatched: 8. The CDR3 spans 16 residues. As DNA, the CDR3 is TGCAGTGCTAGAGATCTGTGGGAGGGGATCCAAGAGACCCAGTACTTC. It yields the protein CSARDLWEGIQETQYF.

This clonotype was observed a few times. The genes are TRBV9 and TRBJ2-2, with D tentatively TRBD2 (5 bases). V was cut by 1 base and J by 1 base, with 5 bases left in between. This CDR3 has 14 residues. Germline CDR1 reads SGDLS; CDR2 reads YYNGEE. The CDR3 DNA is TGTGCCAGCAGCGTACGGGGGAACACCGGGGAGCTGTTTTTT. It specifies CASSVRGNTGELFF. The full variable domain, rest sourced from reference TRBV9 and TRBJ2-2, is DSGVTQTPKHLITATGQRVTLRCSPRSGDLSVYWYQQSLDQGLQFLIQYYNGEERAKGNILERFSAQQFPDLHSELNLSSLELGDSALYFCASSVRGNTGELFFGEGSRLTVL.

The rearrangement joins TRBV12-5 to TRBJ2-2, with D possibly being TRBD1 or TRBD2 (6 bases each). V gave up 7 bases and J gave up 1 base, with 16 bases separating them. Per the germline V gene, CDR1 is LGHNT and CDR2 is FRNRAP. The CDR3 runs 16 residues. CDR3 amino acids: CASAGGGPLNTGELFF. The CDR3 DNA follows: TGTGCTAGTGCCGGTGGGGGGCCCCTGAACACCGGGGAGCTGTTTTTT.

This clonotype was seen more than once but under ten times. This chain joins TRBV14 and TRBJ1-2; TRBD1 is a possible D gene (5 bases). The CDR3 is 14 amino acids. The V end was cut by 5 bases, the J end by 4 bases, with 14 bases between. The germline V gene has CDR1 SGHDN and CDR2 FVKESK. This chain's CDR3 is CASSTTGLLYGYTF. DNA of the CDR3: TGTGCCAGCAGCACAACAGGATTACTCTATGGCTACACCTTC.

Comments on this clonotype: With a much larger clone just one base away, this may be a read error. The rearrangement uses TRBV6-9 and TRBJ1-4; D is ambiguous. Per the germline V gene, CDR1 is MNHGY and CDR2 is SVAAGI. The CDR3 runs 14 residues. This CDR3 is CARSWGTTNEKLFF. CDR3 DNA sequence: TGTGCCAGGAGTTGGGGAACAACTAATGAAAAACTGTTTTTT.

This rearrangement joins TRBV30 to TRBJ1-2; D is possibly TRBD1 (5 bases). Germline V lookup: CDR1 GTSNPN, CDR2 SVGIG (reference sequence). The V end lost 0 bases, the J end lost 1 base, and 9 bases lay between the germline ends. This CDR3 is built from 14 residues. CDR3 amino acids: CAWSVGADNYGYTF. The CDR3 nucleotides are TGTGCCTGGAGTGTCGGGGCAGATAACTATGGCTACACCTTC.

This clonotype was recorded at least ten times. In DNA, the CDR3 is TGTGCCAGCAGGACCCTTAGAACCGGGGGAGAGACTGAAGCTTTCTTT. This translates into CASRTLRTGGETEAFF. This rearrangement joins TRBV2 to TRBJ1-1; D perhaps matches TRBD1 (5 bases). Trimming cost V 6 bases and J 5 bases, with 22 bases left between them. This CDR3 has 16 residues. Germline CDR1 SNHLY, CDR2 FYNNEI.